One sample yielded the 19 T cell receptor beta chains listed below, sequenced in a study of blood T cells in healthy people across ages. The authors ran a second PCR of roughly 6 to 12 cycles using a sample-barcoded 5' primer and a J-beta primer mix. TCRdb reprocessed the 5' RACE reads via MiXCR and lists one record per CDR3 protein. The sample has about 1.5 million distinct CDR3 sequences, roughly 43% seen once. The sequenced material came from blood. These receptors were taken from a woman in her late teens or twenties in good health.

The chain links TRBV4-1 to TRBJ1-6, with unresolved D. The germline V and J ends were trimmed by 2 bases and 7 bases, with 12 bases remaining between them. This CDR3 has 15 amino acids. Germline CDR1 reads MGHRA; CDR2 reads YSYEKL. The CDR3 sequence is CASSQNSVVNSPLHF. CDR3 nucleotide sequence: TGCGCCAGCAGCCAAAACTCTGTTGTGAATTCACCCCTCCACTTT.

V is TRBV7-2 and J is TRBJ1-1, with D possibly TRBD1 on 5 matching bases. This CDR3 contains 12 residues. From germline, CDR1 is SGHTA and CDR2 FQGNSA. V was trimmed by 6 bases and J by 4 bases, leaving 9 bases between them. The DNA for the CDR3 is TGTGCCAGCAGGCCGGGGCTCACTGAAGCTTTCTTT. Its protein product is CASRPGLTEAFF.

The chain uses TRBV12-3 or TRBV12-4 and TRBJ2-1, with 8 bases that match TRBD2. The V and J ends lost 6 bases and 3 bases, in that order; junction bases with no gene match: 4. CDR3 length equals 14 residues. DNA of the CDR3: TGTGCCAGCAGCCCTAGCGGGTTCTACAATGAGCAGTTCTTC. Encoded protein: CASSPSGFYNEQFF.

The J gene is TRBJ2-6, the V gene TRBV20-1; TRBD2 agrees at 8 bases. Unmatched junction bases numbered 7, after V lost 5 bases and J lost 4 bases. The CDR3 runs 15 residues. CDR1 DFQATT and CDR2 SNEGSKA come from the germline V gene (reference sequence). The CDR3 DNA reads as TGCAGTGCTCCCCGACTAGCGTCCGGGGCCAACGTCCTGACTTTC. This encodes CSAPRLASGANVLTF.

As for this clonotype: Germline and junction disagree at one end, which may indicate a read error. The chain joins TRBV7-2 to TRBJ1-5; D is uncertain. Germline V lookup: CDR1 SGHTA, CDR2 FQGNSA. The CDR3 is made up of 15 amino acids. For the CDR3, the DNA is TGTGCCACCAGCCTATATTCTACTGCGAATCAGCCCCAGCATTTT. This codes for CATSLYSTANQPQHF.

This chain links TRBV6-6 with TRBJ1-2; D is perhaps TRBD1 (6 bases). Trimming took 5 bases from V and 4 from J, leaving 20 bases between them. Germline V gene sequence: CDR1 MNHNY, CDR2 SVGAGI (reference sequence). This CDR3 contains 16 residues. The CDR3 sequence is CASSVPRGRQTYGYTF. Here the CDR3 DNA reads TGTGCCAGCAGTGTACCCCGGGGGCGACAGACCTATGGCTACACCTTC.

This clonotype was counted a few times. This chain connects TRBV4-3 to TRBJ1-4; 8 bases are shared with TRBD1. Germline lookup yields CDR1 LGHNA and CDR2 YSLEER. The CDR3 sequence is 14 residues long. V shed 4 bases and J 7 bases; nucleotides not matched to a gene: 5. CDR3 nucleotide sequence: TGCGCCAGCAGCCTCAGGGGGCGGGCTGAAAAACTGTTTTTT. Residues: CASSLRGRAEKLFF.

The V gene is TRBV6-5, the J gene TRBJ2-2, with D perhaps TRBD2 (7 bases). V lost 8 bases and J 3 bases, leaving 16 bases between the germline ends. CDR1 and CDR2 (germline): MNHEY, SVGAGI. The CDR3 covers 15 residues. CDR3 amino acids: CASQVLGGDTGELFF. The CDR3 DNA reads as TGTGCCAGCCAAGTTCTAGGGGGGGACACCGGGGAGCTGTTTTTT.

The chain is built from TRBV12-3 or TRBV12-4 and TRBJ2-7; D is unclear. There are 14 residues in the CDR3. Trimming took off 7 bases at V and 2 bases at J, with 15 bases between the two ends. The CDR3 bases are TGTGCCAGCACCTCCCGGACGGACGCCTACGAGCAGTACTTC. This gives the protein CASTSRTDAYEQYF.

Comment on this clonotype: One end of the junction is discordant with germline, which a read error may explain. V and J are TRBV10-3 and TRBJ2-3; D is perhaps TRBD1 (6 bases). CDR1 is ENHRY and CDR2 is SYGVKD in the germline V gene. The CDR3 has 15 amino acids. Written as DNA, the CDR3 is TGTGCCATTAGTGATCGGTGGGGGCTCACAGATACGCAGTATTTT. This sequence encodes CAISDRWGLTDTQYF.

The CDR3 loop is CASSPTGPANYGYTF. DNA for the CDR3: TGTGCCAGCTCACCGACAGGGCCAGCTAACTATGGCTACACCTTC. The chain has TRBV18 and TRBJ1-2; 7 bases match TRBD1. After removal of 3 bases from V and 0 bases from J, the junction contained 4 bases not matched to a gene. Germline V gives CDR1 KGHSH, CDR2 LQKENI. This CDR3 comprises 15 residues.

The CDR3 coding sequence is TGTGCCAGCAGCCCACTCACGAGCCTACGTTCAGATACGCAGTATTTT. This translates into CASSPLTSLRSDTQYF. The chain combines TRBV7-9 with TRBJ2-3; D remains unclear. V lost 5 bases and J 4 bases, leaving 19 bases between the germline ends. Germline-derived CDR1 and CDR2 are SEHNR and FQNEAQ (reference sequence). The CDR3 has 16 amino acids.

The chain combines TRBV6-6 with TRBJ2-1; 15 bases align to TRBD2. The CDR3 loop spans 15 amino acids. J was trimmed by 4 bases and V by 11 bases; bases with no gene match: 6. Looked up from germline, CDR1 is MNHNY and CDR2 is SVGAGI (reference sequence). CDR3 loop: CAGRTSGREYNEQFF. The CDR3 coding sequence is TGTGCCGGCCGGACTAGCGGGAGGGAATACAATGAGCAGTTCTTC.

V usage is TRBV6-5 and J usage is TRBJ1-2, with a weak D call TRBD1 (6 bases). Germline lookup yields CDR1 MNHEY and CDR2 SVGAGI. Trimming shortened V by 2 bases and J by 0 bases, and 10 bases separated the two germline ends. This CDR3 is built from 15 residues. The CDR3 protein is CASSYRDTANYGYTF. In DNA, the CDR3 is TGTGCCAGCAGTTACCGGGACACAGCTAACTATGGCTACACCTTC.

This chain connects TRBV19 to TRBJ1-2; D not resolved. The length of the CDR3 is 12 residues. Germline values: CDR1 LNHDA, CDR2 SQIVND (reference sequence). Trimming stripped 7 bases from V and 7 bases from J, with 13 bases between. CDR3 residues: CASTASVGGYTF. The DNA of the CDR3 is TGTGCCAGTACGGCCTCCGTGGGTGGCTACACCTTC.

A few counts support this clonotype. CDR3 protein: CASSQSPLRGNGYTF. CDR3 in DNA: TGTGCCAGCAGCCAGTCCCCACTGAGGGGAAATGGCTACACCTTC. V usage is TRBV3-1 and J usage is TRBJ1-2; a weak D match, TRBD1 (5 bases). Germline V CDR1 and CDR2: LGHDT, YNNKEL (reference sequence). The V gene lost 3 bases and the J gene lost 6 bases, with 17 bases spanning the gap. The CDR3 runs 15 residues.

The rearrangement links TRBV7-8 to TRBJ2-1; unclear D gene. Germline values: CDR1 SGHVS, CDR2 FQNEAQ. This CDR3 region has 13 residues. V dropped 1 base and J dropped 11 bases, with 12 bases sitting between them. CDR3 sequence: CASSLEGLPQQFF. DNA of the CDR3: TGTGCCAGCAGCTTAGAAGGGTTGCCCCAGCAGTTCTTC.

The chain joins TRBV12-3 or TRBV12-4 to TRBJ2-1; maybe TRBD2 (7 bases). Trimming pared 6 bases from V and 0 bases from J, leaving 12 bases between. The CDR3 has 15 residues. Written as DNA, the CDR3 is TGTGCCAGCAGGGGGAGGGGGAGCTCCTACAATGAGCAGTTCTTC. It codes for CASRGRGSSYNEQFF.

The chain employs TRBV29-1 and TRBJ2-3, with D hard to call. Germline CDR1 reads SQVTM; CDR2 reads ANQGSEA. Trimming took off 8 bases at V and 4 bases at J, with 19 bases between the two ends. CDR3 length equals 14 residues. The CDR3, as DNA: TGCAGCACTCCCGGAGACCGCAGTGCAGATACGCAGTATTTT. This sequence encodes CSTPGDRSADTQYF.